A selection of T cell receptor beta chains follows, all from one sample in a study of blood T cell repertoires in COVID-19. The table came from immunoSEQ multiplex PCR; TCRdb's copy has only in-frame clones and leaves some out. The table has around 51,000 clones, less than 95% seen once. Sequencing used peripheral blood. Receptors originate from a man between 70 and 80 years old with acute or convalescent COVID-19. CDR3s include the opening cysteine and the closing phenylalanine or tryptophan. D genes are given only for firm matches. For some rows the clone size is stated as once, few or many, or as a class when expanded; others skip it.

j_call d_call clone_size v_call cdr3_nt cdr3_aa
TRBJ1-6 TRBD1 . TRBV4-3 TGCGCCAGCAGCCCTACCAGGGGGAGCTCCTATAATTCACCCCTCCACTTT CASSPTRGSSYNSPLHF
TRBJ1-2 . once TRBV27 TGTGCCAGCAGTTTAGTCGGGACAAGCTATGGCTACACCTTC CASSLVGTSYGYTF
TRBJ1-5 . . TRBV7-2 TGTGCCAGCAGCTTAACCCCAGGCAATCAGCCCCAGCATTTT CASSLTPGNQPQHF
TRBJ2-7 TRBD1 . TRBV18 TGTGCCAGCTCACCACCCGGGACAGGGTCATACGAGCAGTACTTC CASSPPGTGSYEQYF
TRBJ1-5 . . TRBV10-1 TGCGCCAGCATCGGTATGGACAGCGAAGCGTATAGCAATCAGCCCCAGCATTTT CASIGMDSEAYSNQPQHF
TRBJ1-1 . . TRBV11-2 TGTGCCAGCAGTCTTAGTATGAACACTGAAGCTTTCTTT CASSLSMNTEAFF
TRBJ1-6 TRBD1 . TRBV4-3 TGCGCCAGCAGCTACGTAGGGACAGGGGAGTCACCCCTCCACTTT CASSYVGTGESPLHF
TRBJ1-2 . . TRBV6-1 TGTGCCAGCAGCTCTATTCGGGGGGCTTATGGCTACACCTTC CASSSIRGAYGYTF
TRBJ1-2 TRBD1 once TRBV4-1 TGCGCCAGCAGCCAAGGCACAGGGGGCTATGGCTACACCTTC CASSQGTGGYGYTF
TRBJ2-5 . . TRBV4-1 TGCGCCAGCAGCCAAGACGGCGCGGGGGCGAGCGAGACCCAGTACTTC CASSQDGAGASETQYF
TRBJ1-6 TRBD1 . TRBV5-1 TGCGCCAGCAGCTTGGGGGACAGGAACTCCTATAATTCACCCCTCCACTTT CASSLGDRNSYNSPLHF
TRBJ2-7 . . TRBV7-3 TGTGCCAGCAGCTTAACCCCGTCCTACGAGCAGTACTTC CASSLTPSYEQYF
TRBJ2-7 . . TRBV19 TGTGCCAGTAGTAGGTTGGAGGGGGCATACGAGCAGTACTTC CASSRLEGAYEQYF
TRBJ2-1 TRBD2 . TRBV10-3 TGTGCCATCAGTGAAGCTAGCGGGGGGGCCCAGGAGCAGTTCTTC CAISEASGGAQEQFF
TRBJ1-2 TRBD1 . TRBV18 TGTGCCAGCTCACCCCCGACAGGGTGGGATGGCTACACCTTC CASSPPTGWDGYTF
TRBJ2-5 TRBD1 . TRBV18 TGTGCCAGCTCACCGGGGACAGAAGAGACCCAGTACTTC CASSPGTEETQYF
TRBJ2-1 TRBD1 . TRBV2 TGTGCCAGCAGAACTGGACAGGGTGGGAATGAGCAGTTCTTC CASRTGQGGNEQFF
TRBJ2-4 . . TRBV5-1 TGCGCCAGCAGCTTGACAGGGCCTCGGCGAGGAAACATTCAGTACTTC CASSLTGPRRGNIQYF
TRBJ1-2 . once TRBV2 TGTGCCAGCAGCAGACAGCCCAACTATGGCTACACCTTC CASSRQPNYGYTF
TRBJ1-1 TRBD1 . TRBV3-1/TRBV3-2 TGTGCCAGCAGCCACCAGGGGGTCTGGAACACTGAAGCTTTCTTT CASSHQGVWNTEAFF
TRBJ2-7 . . TRBV18 TGTGCCAGCTCGACCACACTAGGGCAGGGGTCCTACGAGCAGTACTTC CASSTTLGQGSYEQYF
TRBJ2-1 . . TRBV5-1 TGCGCCAGCAGCCTGACGGGGTACAATGAGCAGTTCTTC CASSLTGYNEQFF